This TCR beta chain was documented in a study of read filtering for tumor transcriptome and immune sequencing. Whole-study context: Revised staging placed roughly 8 patients in R-ISS I, about 15 in II, more than 5 in III. Whole-transcriptome libraries were prepared after DNase treatment.

The library was built from 400 ng RNA with molecular barcoded adaptors for alpha/delta and beta/gamma chains. TCRdb processed the reads anew with MiXCR; each CDR3 protein has one entry. The table includes more than 70,000 distinct CDR3 sequences, roughly 21% detected once. General study points: Approximately 77% of IR-seq clonotypes had a single read, yet these held about 3.5% of reads.

This clonotype occurred many times. Its specificity is unknown. The specimen was a population of CD138-negative cells sorted from bone marrow. The sequence derives from a donor at least 40 years old with multiple myeloma.

CDR3 protein: CASRGAAYTDTQYF. In DNA form, the CDR3 reads TGTGCCAGCAGAGGGGCGGCTTACACAGATACGCAGTATTTT. The chain has TRBV6-5 and TRBJ2-3; TRBD1 is a possible D gene (5 bases). CDR1 MNHEY and CDR2 SVGAGI come from the germline V gene. V lost 6 bases and J lost 2, with 12 bases in between. The length of the CDR3 is 14 residues.